This T cell receptor (beta chain) was documented in a study of blood T cell repertoires in COVID-19 (dated by TCRdb to the early 2020s). About the full investigation: The collaborator samples originated in the United States, Italy and Spain and spanned the acute and convalescent phases of COVID-19. The material from the prospective study consisted of cDNA or gDNA derived from T cells, B-cell-depleted T cells, or PBMCs. Subjects who had been exposed to COVID-19, were actively infected with it, or had recovered from it provided the deeply sampled blood TCRbeta repertoires that made up the dataset. The repertoires were made available in a free public database intended to serve as a resource for research on the immune response to SARS-CoV-2. The samples were drawn from two sources: the first 160 participants of the ongoing ImmuneRACE study, and fewer than 1,500 subjects contributed by 6 global collaborators. The sample metadata nearly always contained a de-identified subject ID, COVID-19 status, age in years and sex. HLA class I and class II types, where available, came from metadata supplied by the sample provider rather than from assay-based typing. Points the paper makes about the study in general: The amount of clinical and demographic metadata varied by source and participant and was provided uncurated.

TCRbeta CDR3 regions were amplified from genomic DNA using the immunoSEQ Assay, a bias-controlled multiplex PCR. The source study handled its data this way. Nucleated cell counts per sample were estimated from amplification of reference gene primers within the assay. Sequence reads were collapsed and filtered to measure the absolute abundance of every unique TCRbeta CDR3 rearrangement. For each sample, productive Simpson clonality was calculated as the square root of Simpson's diversity index over productive rearrangements. What TCRdb holds here is the immuneACCESS table cut down to in-frame rearrangements. Part of the clones is not present; checked against another copy, under half of the missing clones reflect an unresolved V gene, and the others are unexplained. The V and J calls and clone size come from that table; D and trimming were worked out from the DNA. The sample includes roughly 160,000 clones, with about 85% observed a single time. The top ten clonotypes cover 6.5% to 7.5% of the sample.

Regarding this clone: Its antigen has not been determined. Base quality data are lacking; no much larger clone is found one base away.

Reading the germline V gene gives CDR1 SNHLY and CDR2 FYNNEI. The CDR3, from cysteine to phenylalanine, totals 12 residues. Only the CDR3 region is kept as DNA, spanning 36 bases read in frame from base 1. Trimming accounts for 5 bases at V and 8 bases at J, while the number of junction bases matched to no gene is 2. In Seattle, one collaborating source enrolled patients while the infection was active and tracked those patients longitudinally over the course of disease. Collaborating institutions collected whole blood in K2EDTA tubes following their own protocols. For TCRbeta analysis, collaborators shipped samples in one of three forms: frozen whole blood, isolated PBMCs, or DNA extracted from either of those sample types.

Sequencing was carried out using peripheral blood. This sequence uses TRBV2 and TRBJ1-4, with TRBD1 identical over 7 junction bases. The clonotype was recovered from a man at least 80 years old with COVID-19, enrolled during active disease. The DNA sequence is TGTGCCAGCAGTCCACAGGGGGAAAAACTGTTTTTT. Translated, it gives CASSPQGEKLFF.